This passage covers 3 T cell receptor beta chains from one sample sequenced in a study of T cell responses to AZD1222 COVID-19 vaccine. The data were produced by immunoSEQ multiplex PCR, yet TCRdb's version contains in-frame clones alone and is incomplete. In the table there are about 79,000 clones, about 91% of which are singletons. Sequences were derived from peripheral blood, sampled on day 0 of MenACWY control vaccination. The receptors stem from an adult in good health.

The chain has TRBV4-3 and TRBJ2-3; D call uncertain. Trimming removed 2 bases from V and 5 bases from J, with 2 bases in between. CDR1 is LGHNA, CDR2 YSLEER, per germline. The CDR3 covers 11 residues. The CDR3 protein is CASSQKDTQYF. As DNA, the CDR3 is TGCGCCAGCAGCCAAAAAGATACGCAGTATTTT.

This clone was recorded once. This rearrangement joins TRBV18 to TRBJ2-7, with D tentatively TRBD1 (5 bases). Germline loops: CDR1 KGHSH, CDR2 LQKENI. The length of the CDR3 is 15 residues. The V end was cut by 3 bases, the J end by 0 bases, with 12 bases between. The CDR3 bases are TGTGCCAGCTCACCGATGGGGCTGAGCTCCTACGAGCAGTACTTC. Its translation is CASSPMGLSSYEQYF.

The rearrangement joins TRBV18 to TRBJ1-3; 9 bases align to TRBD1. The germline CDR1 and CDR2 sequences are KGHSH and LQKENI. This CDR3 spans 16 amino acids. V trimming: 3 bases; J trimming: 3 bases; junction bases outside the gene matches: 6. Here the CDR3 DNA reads TGTGCCAGCTCACCCCGGGACAGGGTGGATGGAAACACCATATATTTT. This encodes CASSPRDRVDGNTIYF.